This T cell receptor (beta chain) was found in a study of cytomegalovirus exposure and HLA in healthy donors. Looking at the study overall: An earlier analysis found some 100 million unique TCR beta sequences from 150 million to 200 million T cells.

Study conclusions and caveats: In a later analysis, CMV-associated beta chains were mostly HLA-associated, it appeared. Excluded were some V segments that proved indistinguishable, including TRBV6-2 and TRBV6-3.

The sample holds one count of this clone. Antigen unknown. Germline V CDR1 and CDR2: MDHEN, SYDVKM. The V and J ends lost 8 bases and 4 bases respectively, with 9 bases between them. CDR3 size: 11 residues. PCR used 60 Vbeta primers and 13 Jbeta primers. Profiled with immunoSEQ multiplex PCR; TCRdb holds only in-frame clones, not every one. The sample lists over 150,000 clones, approximately 77% occurring once. It was healthy bone marrow donors who served as donors. The receptor's source is a young man in good health and CMV-seronegative. The rearrangement uses TRBV28 and TRBJ2-7; D ambiguous. The sequenced sample consisted of PBMCs. The CDR3 protein is CASLGEYEQYF. The CDR3 region has the DNA TGTGCCAGCCTGGGCGAGTACGAGCAGTACTTC.